This TCR beta chain was recovered during a study of blood T cell repertoires in COVID-19. The overall study: Material from acute and convalescent COVID-19 was sourced from the United States, Italy and Spain. PBMCs, B-cell-depleted T cells, or T cells were the source of the cDNA or gDNA that made up the material.

This clone has a handful of counts. As handled by the study authors: Reference gene primers were amplified, and this amplification served to estimate nucleated cell counts. This table comes from immunoSEQ multiplex PCR, and its TCRdb copy is limited to in-frame clones, with some not included. V and J calls plus clone size are reproduced from that table; the DNA served to infer D and trimming. The table records fewer than 200,000 clones, 76% of them present only once. With 6 bases removed from V and 2 bases from J, the gap between germline ends came to 10 bases. Germline loops: CDR1 LNHNV, CDR2 YYDKDF (reference sequence). The CDR3 consists of 13 residues.

This TCR came from a woman over 75 with acute or convalescent COVID-19. The chain carries TRBV15 and TRBJ1-1; D gene ambiguous. The sample was peripheral blood. The CDR3 region is CATRLHPNTEAFF. DNA for the CDR3: TGTGCCACCAGACTACACCCCAACACTGAAGCTTTCTTT.